A single sample gave rise to the 6 T cell receptor beta chains below, sequenced in a study of cytomegalovirus exposure and HLA in healthy donors. Both 60 Vbeta primers and 13 Jbeta primers went into the PCR. TCRdb keeps only in-frame clones here, not all; method: immunoSEQ multiplex PCR. The sample table sets out about 150,000 clones. Sequencing input: PBMCs. These receptors all stem from a young man in good health and CMV-seronegative.

The V call is TRBV7-9, the J call TRBJ1-3, with 7 bases matching TRBD1. V lost 5 bases and J lost 0; bases outside the gene matches: 4. The CDR3 extends over 15 amino acids. Germline V gene sequence: CDR1 SEHNR, CDR2 FQNEAQ (reference sequence). This CDR3 reads CASSVDRYSGNTIYF. The CDR3 DNA sequence: TGTGCCAGCAGCGTGGACAGGTACTCTGGAAACACCATATATTTT.

The chain combines TRBV19 with TRBJ2-6, with a possible D match to TRBD2 (7 bases). CDR3 length: 15 amino acids. V lost 7 bases and J 9 bases, leaving 19 bases between the germline ends. CDR1 and CDR2 from the germline V gene are LNHDA and SQIVND (reference sequence). As DNA, the CDR3 is TGTGCCAGTACCTTCGCGGGGGCAGGAGACAACGTCCTGACTTTC. The encoded protein is CASTFAGAGDNVLTF.

This chain links TRBV7-2 with TRBJ2-7, with 9 bases fitting TRBD2. Germline loops: CDR1 SGHTA, CDR2 FQGNSA. The CDR3 runs to 18 residues. The V gene end was trimmed by 4 bases and the J gene end by 3 bases; junction bases not matched to a gene: 16. The CDR3: CASSSAGPTSGPFYEQYF. CDR3 sequence (DNA): TGTGCCAGCAGCTCAGCAGGACCGACTAGCGGACCATTCTACGAGCAGTACTTC.

The V and J genes are TRBV19 and TRBJ1-2; 8 bases agree with TRBD1. This CDR3 is 19 amino acids long. CDR1 and CDR2 from the germline V gene are LNHDA and SQIVND (reference sequence). J gave up 2 bases and V 5 bases, and 19 bases lay outside the gene matches. The chain's CDR3 is CASSRRTGGDSQSNYGYTF. In DNA form, the CDR3 reads TGTGCCAGTAGTCGCCGAACAGGGGGAGACAGCCAATCCAACTATGGCTACACCTTC.

This sequence joins TRBV10-1 and TRBJ2-3; maybe TRBD2 (6 bases). The germline CDR1 and CDR2 sequences are WNHNN and SYGVQD (reference sequence). The germline V and J ends were trimmed by 4 bases and 4 bases, with 12 bases remaining between them. The CDR3 has 14 residues. Here the CDR3 reads CASSVREWADTQYF. The CDR3 DNA reads as TGCGCCAGCAGTGTACGGGAGTGGGCAGATACGCAGTATTTT.

The V gene is TRBV6-5, the J gene TRBJ1-1; TRBD1 is a possible D gene (5 bases). Germline values: CDR1 MNHEY, CDR2 SVGAGI. This CDR3 has 13 residues. V was cut by 4 bases and J by 7 bases, with 13 bases left in between. Written as DNA, the CDR3 is TGTGCCAGCAGTTTTCAGGGCTCAAGTGAAGCTTTCTTT. Translating it yields CASSFQGSSEAFF.